This T cell receptor beta chain stems from a study of blood T cell repertoires in COVID-19. For the study at large: The analysed material was cDNA or gDNA that came from T cells, B-cell-depleted T cells, or PBMCs.

The CDR3 spans 14 residues. The germline CDR1 and CDR2 sequences are SGHDT and YYEEEE. The V end was cut by 4 bases, the J end by 2 bases, with 13 bases between. In the original analysis: Amplification of reference gene primers provided the estimated nucleated cell counts. Repertoires were generated with immunoSEQ multiplex PCR, while TCRdb's copy carries only in-frame clones and drops some. D and trimming come from the DNA, and the V and J calls and clone size come from that table. In the table there are under 200,000 clones, roughly 85% of which are singletons. This chain joins TRBV5-6 and TRBJ2-7; D might be TRBD2 (6 bases). The specimen was peripheral blood. This TCR was sampled from a man aged 55 to 70 with active or convalescent COVID-19. The DNA of the CDR3 is TGTGCCAGCAGCCCCGGGACTTTTACCTACGAGCAGTACTTC. Its translation: CASSPGTFTYEQYF. Variable domain in full (rest from reference TRBV5-6 and TRBJ2-7): DAGVTQSPTHLIKTRGQQVTLRCSPKSGHDTVSWYQQALGQGPQFIFQYYEEEERQRGNFPDRFSGHQFPNYSSELNVNALLLGDSALYLCASSPGTFTYEQYFGPGTRLTVT.